Sequencing of this T cell receptor (beta chain) was carried out in a study of control samples from healthy donors and cancer patients. Assay: immunoSEQ multiplex PCR; the TCRdb copy retains only in-frame clones and omits some. The repertoire holds roughly 120,000 clones, 75% to 90% seen once, with about 1.1% in the top ten. The CDR3 contains 21 residues. V trimming: 9 bases; J trimming: 1 base; junction bases outside the gene matches: 28. CDR1 LGHNT and CDR2 FRNRAP come from the germline V gene. This chain uses TRBV12-5 with TRBJ1-1; 8 nucleotides line up with TRBD1. This sequence originates from a woman aged 45 to 65 with colorectal cancer. The sequenced material came from PBMCs. CDR3 DNA: TGTGCTAGCCCTCATTGGAGCAACGTGGGGGGACAGGAAAGAGGGAACACTGAAGCTTTCTTT. Protein: CASPHWSNVGGQERGNTEAFF.